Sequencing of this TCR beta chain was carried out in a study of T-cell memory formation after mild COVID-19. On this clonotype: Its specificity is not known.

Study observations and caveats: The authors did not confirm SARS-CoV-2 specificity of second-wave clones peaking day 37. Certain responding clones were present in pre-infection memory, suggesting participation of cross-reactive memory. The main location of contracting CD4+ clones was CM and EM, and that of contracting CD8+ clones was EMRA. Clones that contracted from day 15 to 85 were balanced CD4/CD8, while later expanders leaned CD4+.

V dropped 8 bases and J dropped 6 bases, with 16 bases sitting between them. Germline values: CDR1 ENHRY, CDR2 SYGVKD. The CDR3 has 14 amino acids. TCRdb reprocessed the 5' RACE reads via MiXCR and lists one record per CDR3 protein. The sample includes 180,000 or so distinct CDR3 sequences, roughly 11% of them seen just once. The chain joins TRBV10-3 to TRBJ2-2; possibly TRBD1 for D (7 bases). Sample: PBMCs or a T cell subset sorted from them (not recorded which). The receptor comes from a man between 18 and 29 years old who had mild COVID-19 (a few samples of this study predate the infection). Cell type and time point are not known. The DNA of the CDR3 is TGTGCCATCGGGGGGACAGAAAGGCCCGGGGAGCTGTTTTTT. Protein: CAIGGTERPGELFF.